This TCR beta chain was identified in a study of T cells expressing NK-cell markers (dated by TCRdb to 2019 to 2021). Looking at the study overall: TCR beta-chain repertoires were profiled in sorted CD3+CD56+NKG2C+, CD3+CD56+NKG2C- and CD3+CD56-NKG2C+ T-cell subsets from several donors. Among the eight sequenced donors, seven were HCMV-seropositive and one was HCMV-seronegative. The study sequenced eight donors, all healthy volunteers chosen at random: three men and five women. Libraries were sequenced as 2 x 150 bp reads on Illumina HiSeq 2000/2500, MiSeq or NextSeq.

HCMV-specific IgG was detected in serum with a commercial ELISA kit to determine HCMV serostatus. Peripheral blood mononuclear cells were isolated from blood by Ficoll density gradient centrifugation. Broad study findings and their caveats: Whether the expanded NKG2C-expressing T cell clones were specific for HCMV antigens was left unclear. In a handful of donors, the dominant CD3+CD56+NKG2C+ clonotypes were found to rank among the top 10 CD8+ clonotypes and to make up about 1.0-7.0% of CD8+ T cells. Those dominant clonotypes were again the most abundant among CD3+CD56-NKG2C+ cells in a few donors, at about 25-60.1%.

In regard to this clonotype: It lacks a known antigen.

The listed sequencing device is Illumina HiSeq 2000. TCR beta cDNA libraries were prepared using 5'RACE template switching, which introduced a universal primer site and unique molecular identifiers. Priming for cDNA synthesis came from the TCR beta constant segment, and two successive PCR amplification steps followed. On the study's bioinformatics: MIGEC handled demultiplexing of the reads and grouping by UMI, while MiTCR was used to assemble and quantify clonotypes. To exclude erroneous sequences, any TCR cDNA sequence not supported by at least two reads was discarded. The tcR package was used for downstream repertoire analysis, and clonotypes were matched between fractions using CDR3 nucleotide sequence together with V segment. VDJmatch was used to annotate antigen specificity against VDJdb, with one amino acid substitution allowed in CDR3. TCRdb reprocessed the public reads and reports one entry per CDR3 protein sequence, without DNA. It is TCRdb's table, rather than the study itself, that gives the V and J calls and clone size. The table held for this sample gives 500,000 to 700,000 distinct CDR3 sequences. The top ten clonotypes cover 3% to 4.5% of the sample.

Reading from cysteine to phenylalanine, the CDR3 counts 15 amino acids. No DNA accompanies this entry. CDR1 and CDR2 are drawn from the germline V gene: SGHVS, FQNEAQ. The receptor comes from a man younger than 35 in good health. Donor details come from another sample of the same person, matched by shared clones. The chain is made from TRBV7-8 and TRBJ1-1; TCRdb lists TRBD1, though no DNA is available to test this call. The sequencing input was blood T cells: a sorted CD56 or NKG2C T cell subset, CD4+ or CD8+ T cells, or bulk PBMC T cells (not recorded which). Here the CDR3 is given as CASSLVPVKDTEAFF.